The TCR beta chain described here comes from a study of cytomegalovirus exposure and HLA in healthy donors. Turning to the study itself: Out of about 360 genotyped donors, about 80% belonged to the Caucasian-associated ancestry cluster.

Study findings and constraints: Apparent HLA restriction characterized most CMV-associated TCR beta chains in a later analysis. The study listed under 200 cytomegalovirus-associated TCR beta chains. Follow-up analysis later connected one missense variant in DCLRE1C with trimming of TCR beta V- and J-genes.

As for this clone: Its antigen is unidentified.

The PCR employed 60 Vbeta primers together with 13 Jbeta primers. Produced via immunoSEQ multiplex PCR; TCRdb's table is partial and in-frame only. The sample includes about 84,000 clones. Germline CDR1 and CDR2: SGHRS and YFSETQ. CDR3 size: 15 residues. V trimming: 3 bases; J trimming: 5 bases; junction bases outside the gene matches: 2. This receptor was taken from a man in his fifties or sixties in good health and CMV-seronegative. The sequencing input was PBMCs. The chain recombines TRBV5-1 with TRBJ2-2; 12 bases are a match to TRBD2. The CDR3, as DNA: TGCGCCAGCAGCTCAGGACTAGCGGGGACCGGGGAGCTGTTTTTT. Residues: CASSSGLAGTGELFF.